These T cell receptor beta chains were read from a single sample in a study of T cell repertoires in cytomegalovirus infection. No antigen has been identified for these receptors. Each CDR3 protein gets one entry after TCRdb re-called the reads with MiXCR. The sample lists roughly 730,000 distinct CDR3 sequences, around 32% seen once, with over 15% in the top ten. The sample in question was cultured PBMCs, obtained from culture after CMV antigen stimulation. The receptors derive from a human donor in good health (CMV status not recorded). Some clones in this sample may be carry-over from other donors' samples. The CDR3 runs from the conserved cysteine through the conserved F or W. The order of the fields is D gene, J gene, V gene, CDR3 length, clone size, CDR3 protein, CDR3 DNA. A D gene is named only where the DNA matches it firmly. Clone size is stated in some rows and not others, as once, few, many or a class when expanded.

>NA|TRBJ2-5|TRBV11-3|14|NA
CASSFQGNQETQYF
TGTGCCAGCAGCTTCCAGGGAAACCAAGAGACCCAGTACTTC
>NA|TRBJ2-7|TRBV6-1|15|few
CASRGGMTGISEQYF
TGTGCCAGCAGAGGGGGGATGACAGGGATTTCCGAGCAGTACTTC
>NA|TRBJ2-1|TRBV6-2/TRBV6-3|13|NA
CASSNRDWDEQFF
TGTGCCAGCAGCAACCGCGACTGGGATGAGCAGTTCTTC
>TRBD1|TRBJ1-3|TRBV6-5|14|NA
CASNDRGSGNTIYF
TGTGCCAGCAACGACAGGGGCTCTGGAAACACCATATATTTT
>NA|TRBJ1-6|TRBV5-5|11|NA
CASSGDSPLHF
TGTGCCAGCAGCGGAGATTCACCCCTCCACTTT
>NA|TRBJ2-3|TRBV5-1|17|NA
CASSLYGGQGGTDTQYF
TGCGCCAGCAGCTTGTATGGCGGGCAGGGTGGCACAGATACGCAGTATTTT
>TRBD2|TRBJ2-1|TRBV7-2|18|NA
CASSFPSGAGGGYNEQFF
TGTGCCAGCAGCTTCCCCTCCGGGGCGGGAGGGGGGTACAATGAGCAGTTCTTC
>NA|TRBJ1-5|TRBV12-3/TRBV12-4|12|many
CASSRDDQPQHF
TGTGCCAGCAGCCGGGATGATCAGCCCCAGCATTTT
>NA|TRBJ2-1|TRBV19|12|NA
CASSPIGNEQFF
TGTGCCAGTAGTCCTATAGGCAATGAGCAGTTCTTC
>TRBD2|TRBJ2-5|TRBV20-1|16|NA
CSARRSSGESQETQYF
TGCAGTGCTCGGAGGTCAAGCGGGGAGTCTCAAGAGACCCAGTACTTC
>NA|TRBJ1-5|TRBV20-1|12|NA
CSAIRGGQPQHF
TGCAGTGCCATCAGGGGTGGGCAGCCCCAGCATTTT
>NA|TRBJ2-2|TRBV6-6|17|few
CASSYVRPRGIGGELFF
TGTGCCAGCAGTTACGTGCGGCCACGGGGGATCGGCGGGGAGCTGTTTTTT
>TRBD1|TRBJ2-5|TRBV10-3|17|NA
CAISESGQGFTSETQYF
TGTGCCATCAGTGAGTCGGGACAGGGATTTACATCGGAGACCCAGTACTTC
>TRBD2|TRBJ2-1|TRBV6-2/TRBV6-3|12|NA
CASSRTSDEQFF
TGTGCCAGCAGCCGGACTAGCGATGAGCAGTTCTTC
>TRBD1|TRBJ1-1|TRBV6-1|16|NA
CASSESGTAMNTEAFF
TGTGCCAGCAGTGAATCTGGGACAGCAATGAACACTGAAGCTTTCTTT
>NA|TRBJ1-4|TRBV7-8|14|many
CASSRDRFRTKLFF
TGTGCCAGCAGCCGTGACAGGTTCCGCACAAAACTGTTTTTT
>NA|TRBJ2-1|TRBV15|15|NA
CATSRGGSTYNEQFF
TGTGCCACCAGCAGAGGCGGCTCCACCTACAATGAGCAGTTCTTC
>NA|TRBJ1-5|TRBV7-2|14|NA
CASSLGQADQPQHF
TGTGCCAGCAGCTTAGGTCAGGCCGATCAGCCCCAGCATTTT
>NA|TRBJ1-3|TRBV7-2|17|once
CASSLARTLISGNTIYF
TGTGCCAGCAGCTTAGCGCGGACGTTGATCTCTGGAAACACCATATATTTT
>NA|TRBJ2-2|TRBV15|18|few
CATSRDRGSPQVGGELFF
TGTGCCACCAGCAGAGATCGAGGGAGCCCCCAGGTGGGCGGGGAGCTGTTTTTT
>TRBD2|TRBJ2-3|TRBV6-5|14|NA
CASNPGGSIDTQYF
TGTGCCAGCAACCCTGGCGGGAGCATAGATACGCAGTATTTT
>TRBD1|TRBJ1-5|TRBV6-6|15|few
CASRTGTVYNQPQHF
TGTGCCAGCAGAACCGGGACAGTTTATAATCAGCCCCAGCATTTT
>TRBD2|TRBJ2-5|TRBV7-8|16|many
CASSLEPSGYQETQYF
TGTGCCAGCAGCTTAGAGCCTAGCGGGTACCAAGAGACCCAGTACTTC
>NA|TRBJ1-5|TRBV12-3/TRBV12-4|15|few
CASSLAGDGNQPQHF
TGTGCCAGCAGTTTAGCGGGGGATGGGAATCAGCCCCAGCATTTT
>NA|TRBJ1-4|TRBV5-5|15|NA
CASSLSTGSNEKLFF
TGTGCCAGCAGCTTGTCTACAGGGAGTAATGAAAAACTGTTTTTT
>TRBD1|TRBJ1-6|TRBV6-5|15|NA
CASSYRQGNNSPLHF
TGTGCCAGCAGTTACAGACAGGGTAATAATTCACCCCTCCACTTT
>TRBD1|TRBJ1-1|TRBV12-3/TRBV12-4|14|few
CASRDRGTNTEAFF
TGTGCCAGCAGAGACAGGGGAACGAACACTGAAGCTTTCTTT
>NA|TRBJ1-1|TRBV5-1|15|NA
CASSLVADMNTEAFF
TGCGCCAGCAGCTTGGTTGCGGACATGAACACTGAAGCTTTCTTT
>TRBD1|TRBJ1-1|TRBV10-3|15|few
CAISEPGQVDTEAFF
TGTGCCATCAGTGAGCCGGGACAGGTGGACACTGAAGCTTTCTTT
>TRBD2|TRBJ2-7|TRBV20-1|13|few
CSASLASGNQQYF
TGCAGTGCTAGCTTGGCTAGCGGGAACCAGCAGTACTTC
>NA|TRBJ1-2|TRBV19|12|few
CASSPGSYGYTF
TGTGCCAGTAGTCCCGGGAGCTATGGCTACACCTTC
>TRBD2|TRBJ2-3|TRBV7-2|15|NA
CASSSRTSVGDTQYF
TGTGCCAGCAGCTCTCGGACTAGCGTTGGGGATACGCAGTATTTT
>NA|TRBJ2-5|TRBV12-5|13|many
CASGYSGQETQYF
TGTGCTAGTGGGTATAGCGGACAAGAGACCCAGTACTTC
>NA|TRBJ2-5|TRBV7-2|13|many
CASSLNAGETQYF
TGTGCCAGCAGCCTCAACGCTGGAGAGACCCAGTACTTC
>TRBD2|TRBJ2-3|TRBV7-8|16|few
CASSRRFSGGVDTQYF
TGTGCCAGCAGCCGCCGTTTTAGCGGGGGGGTAGATACGCAGTATTTT
>NA|TRBJ1-5|TRBV12-3/TRBV12-4|13|once
CASTKEVYQPQHF
TGTGCCAGCACCAAGGAGGTATATCAGCCCCAGCATTTT
>NA|TRBJ1-1|TRBV7-2|15|many
CASSARTEKRLEAFF
TGTGCCAGCAGCGCCCGGACAGAGAAACGGCTAGAAGCTTTCTTT
>NA|TRBJ2-3|TRBV7-9|14|few
CASSNVARADTQYF
TGTGCCAGCAGTAACGTGGCCCGAGCAGATACGCAGTATTTT
>NA|TRBJ2-1|TRBV7-2|14|many
CASSRSTGYNEQFF
TGTGCCAGCAGCCGGTCTACAGGGTACAATGAGCAGTTCTTC
>NA|TRBJ2-5|TRBV20-1|11|NA
CSAGLQETQYF
TGCAGTGCTGGGCTCCAAGAGACCCAGTACTTC
>NA|TRBJ1-5|TRBV7-9|13|few
CASSLSPHQPQHF
TGTGCCAGCAGCTTATCCCCCCATCAGCCCCAGCATTTT
>NA|TRBJ2-3|TRBV7-2|14|few
CASSSRDPTDTQYF
TGTGCCAGCAGCTCCCGGGACCCCACAGATACGCAGTATTTT
>NA|TRBJ2-7|TRBV7-2|14|few
CASSFRGAGYEQYF
TGTGCCAGCAGCTTCCGGGGTGCAGGGTACGAGCAGTACTTC
>NA|TRBJ2-1|TRBV10-2|12|NA
CASRPTSGVKFF
TGCGCCAGCAGACCGACTTCCGGGGTCAAGTTCTTC